Listed here is a single TCR beta chain. Authors' analysis steps: From reference gene primer amplification, estimates of nucleated cell counts were derived. Using immunoSEQ multiplex PCR, the repertoire was profiled, and TCRdb retains in-frame clones only, with some absent. The V and J calls and clone size come from that table; D and trimming were worked out from the DNA. Of 230,000 or so clones listed, 80% were seen once; the top ten hold around 5%. The germline V and J ends were trimmed by 4 bases and 5 bases, with 18 bases remaining between them. The CDR3 covers 15 residues. Germline-derived CDR1 and CDR2 are SGDLS and YYNGEE. This specimen comes from a study of blood T cell repertoires in COVID-19.

The sequencing sample was made of peripheral blood. The sequence derives from a human donor in a cohort sampled during active COVID-19. The chain is built from TRBV9 and TRBJ2-5; tentative D call: TRBD2 (6 bases). CDR3 residues: CASSYDSGAWETQYF. The CDR3 nucleotides are TGTGCCAGCAGCTATGATAGCGGAGCCTGGGAGACCCAGTACTTC.